This record concerns one TCR beta chain sequence. Antigen unknown. The sample is drawn from a study of T-cell reconstitution after alpha-beta-depleted transplantation in children. With 7 bases clipped from V and 2 bases from J, the junction kept 17 bases outside the gene matches. The CDR3 length is 17 residues. The germline V gene has CDR1 MNHEY and CDR2 SVGEGT. Unique molecular identifiers featured in how the TCRbeta library was prepared. TCRdb reprocessed the PCR reads via MiXCR and lists one record per CDR3 protein. The sample yields fewer than 700,000 distinct CDR3 sequences, 10% to 15% seen once. The study, taken as a whole, reports: Alpha-beta T cells about two months after transplant reportedly derived from several hundred expanded graft clones. T-cell counts and diversity were attributed mostly to newly produced T cells one year after transplant. Surviving recipient cells, namely T cells and thymic progenitors, were the source of high day-60 TCRbeta diversity in some patients.

The genes are TRBV6-2 or TRBV6-3 and TRBJ2-7, with 7 bases that match TRBD1. The sample in question was PBMCs, mostly from graft donor cells, obtained 360 days after TCRalphabeta/CD19-depleted stem cell transplant. The clonotype was recovered from a male patient younger than 18 who had a stem cell transplant for acute myeloid leukemia, so the T cells may come from the graft donor. This CDR3 reads CASISTVMGTDTYEQYF. CDR3 sequence (DNA): TGTGCCAGCATAAGCACGGTGATGGGGACAGATACCTACGAGCAGTACTTC.